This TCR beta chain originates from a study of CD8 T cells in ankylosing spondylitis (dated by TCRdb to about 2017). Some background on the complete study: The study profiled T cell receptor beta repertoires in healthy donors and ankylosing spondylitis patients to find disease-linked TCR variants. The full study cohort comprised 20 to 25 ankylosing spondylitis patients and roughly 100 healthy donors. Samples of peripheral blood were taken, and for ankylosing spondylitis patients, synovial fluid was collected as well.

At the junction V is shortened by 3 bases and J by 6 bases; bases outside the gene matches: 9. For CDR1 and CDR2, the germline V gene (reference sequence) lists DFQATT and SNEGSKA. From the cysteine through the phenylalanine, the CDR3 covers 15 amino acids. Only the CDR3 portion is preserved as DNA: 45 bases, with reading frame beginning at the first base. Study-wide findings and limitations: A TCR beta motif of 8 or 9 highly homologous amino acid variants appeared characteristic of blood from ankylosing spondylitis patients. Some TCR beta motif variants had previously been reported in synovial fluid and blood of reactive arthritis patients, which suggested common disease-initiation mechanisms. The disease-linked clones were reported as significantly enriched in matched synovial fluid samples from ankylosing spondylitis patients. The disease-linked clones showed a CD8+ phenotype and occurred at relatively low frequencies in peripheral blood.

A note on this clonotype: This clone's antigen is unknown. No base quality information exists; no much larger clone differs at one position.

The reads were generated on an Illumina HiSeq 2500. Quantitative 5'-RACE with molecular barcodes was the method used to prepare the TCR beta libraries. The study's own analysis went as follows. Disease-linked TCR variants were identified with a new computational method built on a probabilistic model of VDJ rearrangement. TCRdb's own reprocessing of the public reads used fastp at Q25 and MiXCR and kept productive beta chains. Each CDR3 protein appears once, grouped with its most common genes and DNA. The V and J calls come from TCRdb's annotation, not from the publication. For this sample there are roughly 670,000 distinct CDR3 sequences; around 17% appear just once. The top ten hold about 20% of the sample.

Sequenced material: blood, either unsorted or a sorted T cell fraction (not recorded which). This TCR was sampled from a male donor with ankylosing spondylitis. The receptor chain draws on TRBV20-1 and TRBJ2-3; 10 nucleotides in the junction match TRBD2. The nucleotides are TGCAGTGCTAGCCCCACTAGCGGGGTAGGTGATACGCAGTATTTT. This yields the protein CSASPTSGVGDTQYF.